This T cell receptor beta chain comes out of a study of memory CD4+ T cells and cytomegalovirus serostatus. Trimming removed 5 bases at V and 0 bases at J, with 5 bases between. Germline V gene data show CDR1 as ENHRY and CDR2 as SYGVKD. This CDR3 has 12 residues. The sort gate was single viable CD3+CD4+CD8-CD45RO+ cells for memory CD4+ T cells. Original methodology: Out-of-frame sequences were removed, leaving roughly 2.1 million distinct TCRbeta sequences. TCRdb's copy holds only in-frame clones and misses some; the assay was immunoSEQ multiplex PCR. Clone size and V and J calls were adopted from that table, with D and trimming inferred from the DNA. The table has about 43,000 clones, over 75% seen once.

Material for sequencing was memory CD4+ T cells from blood. The V and J genes are TRBV10-3 and TRBJ2-7; D is uncertain. This clonotype was sampled from an adult in good health and CMV-seronegative. The CDR3 here is CAISTRSYEQYF. CDR3 bases: TGTGCCATCAGTACACGCTCCTACGAGCAGTACTTC.